This passage covers 29 T cell receptor beta chains from one sample sequenced in a study of CD8+ T cells in alopecia areata. Investigators isolated RNA and reverse transcribed it into cDNA to act as the sequencing template. TCRdb's table, derived via immunoSEQ multiplex PCR, lists solely in-frame clones and lacks some. The table records about 70,000 clones, around 30% of them present only once. Noted treatment: oral pan-JAK inhibitor, 5-10 mg twice daily. The specimen comprised CD8+ T cells sorted from blood, sampled at week 4, from a patient treated with tofacitinib. These receptors all come from a human donor with alopecia areata.

This clone was counted between two and nine times. The chain has TRBV7-2 and TRBJ2-3; D call uncertain. The ends were cut back, 8 bases at V and 8 bases at J, with 14 bases in the middle. The germline gives CDR1 SGHTA, CDR2 FQGNSA. CDR3 size: 12 residues. The CDR3 here is CASSQRTATQYF. The CDR3 nucleotides are TGTGCCAGCTCACAACGTACGGCTACGCAGTATTTT.

This clone was counted a few times. The CDR3 nucleotides are TGTGCCAGCAGCGCCCCTTCTGGGAGGGCCAACGTCCTGACTTTC. Translated: CASSAPSGRANVLTF. This chain joins TRBV9 and TRBJ2-6; no reliable D call. V lost 3 bases, J lost 5 bases, and 12 bases lay in between. CDR1 and CDR2 from the germline V gene are SGDLS and YYNGEE. The CDR3 length is 15 residues.

This clone came up a few times. J is TRBJ2-6 and V is TRBV9; D is undetermined. The V gene's germline CDR1 is SGDLS and CDR2 YYNGEE. With 2 bases removed from V and 2 bases from J, the gap between germline ends came to 11 bases. The CDR3 is 16 amino acids. The chain's CDR3 is CASSVSIRPGANVLTF. CDR3 in DNA: TGTGCCAGCAGCGTCAGTATCCGGCCTGGGGCCAACGTCCTGACTTTC.

V usage is TRBV13 and J usage is TRBJ2-7; 7 nucleotides agree with TRBD1. Germline V lookup: CDR1 PRHDT, CDR2 FYEKMQ (reference sequence). Trimming at V came to 0 bases and at J to 2 bases, leaving 1 base not matched to a gene. The CDR3 totals 14 residues. The CDR3 is CASSLGRGTYEQYF. For the CDR3, the DNA is TGTGCCAGCAGCTTAGGCAGGGGGACCTACGAGCAGTACTTC.

This clone was observed a handful of times. This chain joins TRBV30 and TRBJ2-5; D could derive from TRBD1 or TRBD2 (5 bases each). Germline V gives CDR1 GTSNPN, CDR2 SVGIG (reference sequence). The CDR3 has 14 amino acids. V dropped 1 base and J dropped 2 bases, with 11 bases sitting between them. The CDR3 here is CAWSEGTMQETQYF. In nucleotides, the CDR3 is TGTGCCTGGAGTGAGGGGACGATGCAAGAGACCCAGTACTTC.

The chain recombines TRBV7-8 with TRBJ2-3; D call uncertain. CDR1 and CDR2 (germline): SGHVS, FQNEAQ. The germline V and J ends were trimmed by 5 bases and 6 bases, with 15 bases remaining between them. There are 14 residues in the CDR3. CDR3: CASSPWSASDTQYF. The CDR3 nucleotides are TGTGCCAGCAGCCCCTGGTCTGCATCTGATACGCAGTATTTT.

This clone came up a few times. The chain recombines TRBV5-6 with TRBJ2-1, with 8 bases matching TRBD2. Per germline, CDR1 SGHDT and CDR2 YYEEEE. CDR3 length: 13 amino acids. In DNA form, the CDR3 reads TGTGCAGCGGGGGCGGGAGCATTACAAGAGCAGTTCTTC. It translates to CAAGAGALQEQFF. Supplemented by reference TRBV5-6 and TRBJ2-1, the full variable domain reads DAGVTQSPTHLIKTRGQQVTLRCSPKSGHDTVSWYQQALGQGPQFIFQYYEEEERQRGNFPDRFSGHQFPNYSSELNVNALLLGDSALYLCAAGAGALQEQFFGPGTRLTVL.

This clone showed up many times. The V call is TRBV27, the J call TRBJ2-7; 9 bases align to TRBD1. CDR3 length equals 14 residues. Trimming took 5 bases from V and 3 from J; bases not matched to a gene: 5. Germline CDR1 reads MNHEY; CDR2 reads SMNVEV (reference sequence). In nucleotides, the CDR3 is TGTGCCAGCAGTAGGGACAGGGAACACTACGAGCAGTACTTC. This encodes CASSRDREHYEQYF.

The chain employs TRBV29-1 and TRBJ2-7, with unresolved D. V lost 7 bases and J 2 bases, leaving 9 bases between the germline ends. The CDR3 spans 11 residues. Germline CDR1 is SQVTM and CDR2 is ANQGSEA. The chain's CDR3 is CSASTTYEQYF. As DNA, the CDR3 is TGCAGCGCCTCCACGACCTACGAGCAGTACTTC.

This clone showed up just a few times. The rearrangement links TRBV7-9 to TRBJ2-7; no definite D call. The length of the CDR3 is 11 residues. Germline CDR1 is SEHNR and CDR2 is FQNEAQ (reference sequence). The V end was cut by 5 bases, the J end by 10 bases, with 12 bases between. The CDR3 protein is CASSPLREQYF. The CDR3 bases are TGTGCCAGCAGCCCCCTGAGAGAACAGTACTTC.

V and J are TRBV7-6 and TRBJ2-7; 13 positions agree with TRBD2. The germline CDR1 and CDR2 sequences are SGHVS and FNYEAQ. V was clipped by 7 bases and J by 5 bases; unmatched bases: 8. CDR3 length: 15 residues. CDR3 loop: CASTLTGLAGDEQYF. In DNA, the CDR3 is TGTGCCAGCACGCTTACCGGACTAGCGGGAGACGAGCAGTACTTC.

This clone has just a few counts. V usage is TRBV19 and J usage is TRBJ2-5; 8 bases line up with TRBD2. There are 14 residues in the CDR3. Unmatched junction bases numbered 7, after V lost 5 bases and J lost 5 bases. Germline CDR1 reads LNHDA; CDR2 reads SQIVND (reference sequence). The CDR3 DNA reads TGTGCCAGTAGTCCTCGGGGGGGTCCGGAGACCCAGTACTTC. Its translation: CASSPRGGPETQYF.

The chain is built from TRBV30 and TRBJ2-7, with D unresolved. Germline CDR1 GTSNPN, CDR2 SVGIG (reference sequence). Trimming took 7 bases from V and 4 from J, leaving 14 bases between them. The CDR3 length is 12 residues. CDR3 protein: CAYLDGNYEQYF. The CDR3 DNA sequence: TGTGCCTACCTCGACGGCAATTACGAGCAGTACTTC.

A few counts support this clone. This sequence joins TRBV29-1 and TRBJ2-7, with D tentatively TRBD2 (6 bases). The CDR3 totals 11 residues. Trimming took 5 bases from V and 5 from J, leaving 10 bases between them. Germline CDR1 SQVTM, CDR2 ANQGSEA. Here the CDR3 DNA reads TGCAGCGTTTCGGACTACCACGAGCAGTACTTC. Its protein product is CSVSDYHEQYF.

The CDR3 region is CASILALSTEAFF. The CDR3 nucleotides read TGTGCCAGCATCTTGGCCTTGAGCACTGAAGCTTTCTTT. This chain joins TRBV6-1 and TRBJ1-1; D is unresolved. V lost 7 bases, J lost 4 bases, and 13 bases lay in between. Germline V gene data show CDR1 as MNHNS and CDR2 as SASEGT. The CDR3 sequence is 13 residues long.

V usage is TRBV28 and J usage is TRBJ1-1; D unclear. Germline lookup yields CDR1 MDHEN and CDR2 SYDVKM. The CDR3 runs 14 residues. V gave up 4 bases and J gave up 1 base, with 10 bases separating them. CDR3 in amino acids: CASSSRDRNTEAFF. CDR3 bases: TGTGCCAGCAGTTCTAGGGATAGGAACACTGAAGCTTTCTTT.

The chain recombines TRBV9 with TRBJ1-1; D is undetermined. The germline gives CDR1 SGDLS, CDR2 YYNGEE. CDR3 length: 11 residues. V shed 4 bases and J shed 10 bases, with 11 bases lying between them. The CDR3 loop is CASSPLLGAFF. Written as DNA, the CDR3 is TGTGCCAGCAGCCCCCTTCTCGGAGCTTTCTTT.

The gene calls are TRBV29-1 and TRBJ2-5, with D unclear. CDR1 and CDR2 from the germline V gene are SQVTM and ANQGSEA. The CDR3 extends over 13 amino acids. V was shortened by 3 bases and J by 2 bases, with 10 bases between the two germline ends. The CDR3 here is CSVETHKQETQYF. Written as DNA, the CDR3 is TGCAGCGTTGAGACCCACAAACAAGAGACCCAGTACTTC.

This sequence joins TRBV29-1 and TRBJ2-2; 7 nucleotides agree with TRBD1. From germline, CDR1 is SQVTM and CDR2 ANQGSEA. Germline trimming cut 4 bases from V and 5 bases from J; bases unmatched to any gene: 16. The CDR3 loop spans 17 amino acids. DNA of the CDR3: TGCAGCGTTGTCCGGCAGGGGGAAAGTCTAGGGACCGGGGAGCTGTTTTTT. Amino acids: CSVVRQGESLGTGELFF.

This chain connects TRBV29-1 to TRBJ2-2; 7 nucleotides align to TRBD1. The CDR3 loop spans 11 amino acids. The germline CDR1 and CDR2 sequences are SQVTM and ANQGSEA. With V trimmed by 7 bases and J by 6 bases, 2 bases remained unmatched. CDR3 sequence: CSAGTAGELFF. As DNA, the CDR3 is TGCAGCGCAGGGACAGCCGGGGAGCTGTTTTTT.

This clone was detected a few times. The chain joins TRBV29-1 to TRBJ2-3; TRBD2 matches at 7 bases. Germline values: CDR1 SQVTM, CDR2 ANQGSEA. This CDR3 is 18 amino acids long. With V trimmed by 0 bases and J by 0 bases, 12 bases remained unmatched. The CDR3 coding sequence is TGCAGCGTTGAAGATCCTTTGACTAGCTCGGGTAGCACAGATACGCAGTATTTT. Translating it yields CSVEDPLTSSGSTDTQYF.

The V and J genes are TRBV19 and TRBJ1-5; D not certain. CDR1 is LNHDA and CDR2 is SQIVND in the germline V gene (reference sequence). CDR3 length: 13 residues. V dropped 5 bases and J dropped 4 bases, with 9 bases sitting between them. CDR3 region: CASSSSGNQPQHF. CDR3 DNA sequence: TGTGCCAGTAGTTCGTCGGGTAATCAGCCCCAGCATTTT.

This clone occurred a few times. This chain joins TRBV5-7 and TRBJ2-3; TRBD1 might be the D (6 bases). TRBV5-7 qualifies as an ORF whose function is uncertain. This CDR3 is built from 15 residues. Trimming took off 4 bases at V and 2 bases at J, with 14 bases between the two ends. The CDR3 region has the DNA TGTGCCAGCAGCATACGCGGACAGTTCACAGATACGCAGTATTTT. Translated, it gives CASSIRGQFTDTQYF.

In this sample, this clone turned up a few times. The chain uses TRBV28 and TRBJ2-4; 7 bases line up with TRBD2. The CDR3 runs to 14 residues. Germline-derived CDR1 and CDR2 are MDHEN and SYDVKM. With 6 bases clipped from V and 5 bases from J, the junction kept 7 bases outside the gene matches. The DNA of the CDR3 is TGTGCCAGCAGCCTCGGGGCGGGAGAAAACATTCAGTACTTC. This codes for CASSLGAGENIQYF.

This chain uses TRBV13 with TRBJ2-5, with D perhaps given as TRBD1 or TRBD2 (6 bases each). The CDR3 runs 16 residues. The V end was cut by 4 bases, the J end by 4 bases, with 19 bases between. Germline values: CDR1 PRHDT, CDR2 FYEKMQ (reference sequence). CDR3 coding DNA: TGTGCCAGCAGCTCCGGGGGCTCGGCGGGAATAGAGACCCAGTACTTC. Translating it yields CASSSGGSAGIETQYF.

Turning to this clone: This likely comes from a read error, as the CDR3 has no conserved phenylalanine or tryptophan at its end. No DNA is shown, since the ends of the CDR3 on it are uncertain; the CDR3 is the one TCRdb lists. V is TRBV7-6 and J is TRBJ1-3; the table gives TRBD1 as D, unverified against the DNA. The germline CDR1 and CDR2 sequences are SGHVS and FNYEAQ. Ends included, the CDR3 has 9 residues. The CDR3 protein is CASSLAFGP.

The chain carries TRBV7-9 and TRBJ2-7, with 9 bases matching TRBD1. After removal of 5 bases from V and 2 bases from J, the junction contained 7 bases not matched to a gene. CDR1 and CDR2 from the germline V gene are SEHNR and FQNEAQ (reference sequence). The length of the CDR3 is 15 residues. CDR3 amino acids: CASSPHGQGTYEQYF. DNA of the CDR3: TGTGCCAGCAGCCCGCACGGACAGGGGACCTACGAGCAGTACTTC. The variable domain in full, with the rest retrieved from reference TRBV7-9 and TRBJ2-7, is DTGVSQNPRHKITKRGQNVTFRCDPISEHNRLYWYRQTLGQGPEFLTYFQNEAQLEKSRLLSDRFSAERPKGSFSTLEIQRTEQGDSAMYLCASSPHGQGTYEQYFGPGTRLTVT.

This clone was seen a handful of times. The V and J genes are TRBV27 and TRBJ2-1; D gene unclear. Deletions cut 3 bases from V and 0 bases from J, with 15 bases between. Germline V lookup: CDR1 MNHEY, CDR2 SMNVEV (reference sequence). CDR3 length: 17 residues. This CDR3 reads CASSFRAPSYSYNEQFF. CDR3 sequence (DNA): TGTGCCAGCAGTTTCCGCGCCCCGTCCTACTCCTACAATGAGCAGTTCTTC.

This clone was seen only a few times. The V call is TRBV29-1, the J call TRBJ2-3; possible D gene TRBD2, 6 bases. This CDR3 comprises 13 residues. The ends were cut back, 7 bases at V and 6 bases at J, with 17 bases in the middle. Germline values: CDR1 SQVTM, CDR2 ANQGSEA. The CDR3 loop is CSATGGAIDTQYF. The DNA of the CDR3 is TGCAGCGCAACGGGCGGGGCGATCGATACGCAGTATTTT.